This T cell receptor (beta chain) stems from a study of shared clonotypes between healthy human individuals. General observations from the study: Sharing of clonotypes among donors was expected to vary with sequencing depth.

As to this clone: The antigen is undetermined.

Genomic DNA (from each subset) was split evenly across several immunoSEQ plates. The method was immunoSEQ multiplex PCR; TCRdb's version includes in-frame clones alone and lacks a portion of them. Of 2.5 million or so clones in the sample, around nine tenths are singletons; the top ten hold roughly 0.14%. V gave up 5 bases and J gave up 4 bases, with 8 bases separating them. CDR1 SGHTA and CDR2 FQGNSA come from the germline V gene. CDR3 size: 13 residues. Source material: naive CD4+ T cells sorted from blood. Sample subset: CD45RA+ positively selected. This chain uses TRBV7-2 with TRBJ2-2; D gene unclear. This TCR came from a man aged 18-30 years in good health. The CDR3 reads CASSPYATGELFF. CDR3 nucleotides: TGTGCCAGCAGCCCGTACGCCACCGGGGAGCTGTTTTTT.